The sequence of this T cell receptor (beta chain) was determined in a study of T cells in Graves' hyperthyroidism and ophthalmopathy (dated by TCRdb to about 2019). About the full investigation: To identify distinguishing TCR V-J signatures, a discovery cohort of some 100 patients was used, comprising 43 with Graves' ophthalmopathy and around 57 with stable Graves' hyperthyroidism. Prospective prediction of ophthalmopathy was tested in an independent validation cohort of fewer than 20 hyperthyroidism patients and 17 patients who later progressed to ophthalmopathy. The 95 to 100 discovery patients were randomly divided into training and test sets at a 7:3 ratio. In addition, the study compared T-cell repertoires in thyroid tissue and in blood from several Graves' hyperthyroidism patients. Once sampling was done, hyperthyroidism patients were given methimazole at a starting dose of 30 mg daily, whereas ophthalmopathy patients were given high-dose intravenous methylprednisolone. The paper reports TCR Vbeta CDR3 sequencing of fewer than 150 peripheral blood samples: over 40 ophthalmopathy, around 80 hyperthyroidism and around 17 progressor patients.

This clonotype was detected only once. Its target antigen remains unknown. Per-nucleotide qualities are absent, and no much larger clonotype sits a single base away. A solitary read yields weak support. The TCR beta CDR3 regions were amplified from the RNA transcripts. For the first round of RT-PCR on the TCR CDR3, the HTBI primer set was used together with the Qiagen OneStep RT-PCR kit. Libraries were constructed in a second round of multiplex PCR, after which size selection and purification were performed. Libraries were sequenced paired-end with 100 bp reads on an Illumina HiSeq2000. The published analysis was carried out like this. SOAPnuke was used to process the raw data, throwing out any read that contained adapters or uncalled bases, had a mean Phred below 15, or lacked an exact constant-primer or identifier match. COPE v1.2.5 was used to merge the high-quality paired reads, and each unique nucleotide sequence was defined as a clonotype. MiTCR v1.1 was used to align clonotypes to the IMGT TRBV, TRBD and TRBJ reference segments. The analysis was restricted to V-J combinations with a frequency above 0.0001, which together covered 99.2% of the repertoires. A TCS score was defined as the ratio between F50 (clonal expansion) and ExV (chaos), using BLOSUM62-based TCRdist between CDR3 peptides within each V-J. Welch's t-statistics and random forest reduced roughly 530 V-J features to roughly 13, which were used in a naive Bayes classifier (R e1071). TCRdb reprocessed the public reads (quality trimming at Q25 with fastp, clone calling with MiXCR) and kept in-frame beta chains. Rows are unified per CDR3 protein, each entry keeping the most common DNA and genes. In this record, the V and J calls reflect TCRdb's handling and not the investigators' own analysis. The sample table shows roughly 580,000 distinct CDR3 sequences, and 46% are seen once. The ten largest clones take up about 7.9% of the sample.

Broader findings and caveats from the paper: No statistical method was used to set the sample size in advance, and investigators knew the group allocation. In validation, progression to ophthalmopathy was predicted by the model with 70.59% sensitivity and roughly 72% specificity, a median of roughly 6 months before onset. Most expanded thyroid clonotypes (frequency above 0.001) were also found in blood, which suggests that blood repertoires may mirror thyroid immune responses. A 13 V-J signature model separated ophthalmopathy from stable hyperthyroidism, with around 91% sensitivity and just under 84% specificity in cross-validation and 80%/75% in testing.

CDR3 length: 13 amino acids, cysteine to valine. The DNA shown is the 39-base CDR3, in frame from base 1. According to the germline V gene (reference sequence), CDR1 reads DFQATT and CDR2 reads SNEGSKA. Stable Graves' hyperthyroidism was defined as no progression to ophthalmopathy during 18 months of follow-up. Hyperthyroidism patients were newly diagnosed, with disease duration under 2 months, and aged 18 to 65 years. The study excluded patients with uncontrolled infections, other autoimmune diseases, pregnancy or lactation. Diagnoses were established on the basis of clinical symptoms, serum thyroxine and TRAb, thyroid ultrasound, and orbital computed tomography. Total RNA was extracted with Trizol reagent, and quality was checked on an Agilent 2100 Bioanalyzer.

The chain is made from TRBV20-1 and TRBJ2-7, with the D call perhaps TRBD1 or TRBD2, as 5 bases match in each case. This TCR came from a young woman with Graves' hyperthyroidism. Donor details come from another sample of the same person, matched by shared clones. Sequences were obtained from peripheral blood or thyroid tissue (not recorded which). The CDR3 has the sequence CSARTPSEVGVVV. In nucleotides, the sequence is TGCAGTGCTAGAACACCAAGTGAGGTGGGGGTGGTGGTC.